This TCR beta chain was identified in a study of radiation and T cells in renal cell carcinoma. General study findings and limits: Top tumor clonotypes rose in blood 2 weeks post-radiation, then contracted.

CDR1 and CDR2 from the germline V gene are MNHEY and SVGAGI. This CDR3 spans 16 amino acids. V lost 2 bases to trimming and J lost 1 base, with 14 bases between them. TCRdb's copy holds only in-frame clones and misses some; the assay was immunoSEQ multiplex PCR. This sample yields 150,000 or so clones, of which 88% are seen a single time; roughly 4.1% belongs to the top ten. This clone was counted a few times. No antigen is known for it. Described time point: baseline pretreatment blood. The treatment is: 15 Gy SBRT to primary tumor, nephrectomy 4 weeks later. Radiation-treated patients gave blood at baseline, week 2 and week 4.

The clonotype originates from a woman in her seventies with renal cell carcinoma. The rearrangement links TRBV6-5 to TRBJ1-1, with D perhaps matching TRBD1 (5 bases). This material consisted of blood, taken from a patient whose treatment included radiotherapy and nephrectomy. This CDR3 reads CASSYERDGGNTEAFF. CDR3 nucleotide sequence: TGTGCCAGCAGTTACGAGCGGGACGGGGGGAACACTGAAGCTTTCTTT.